Below are 27 T cell receptor beta chains sequenced from a single sample in a study of blood T cell repertoires in COVID-19. This table comes from immunoSEQ multiplex PCR, and its TCRdb copy is limited to in-frame clones, with some not included. The sample lists approximately 180,000 clones, 80% to 90% occurring once. Sequenced material: peripheral blood. The receptors stem from a man between 60 and 75 years old with acute or convalescent COVID-19.

The chain uses TRBV7-6 and TRBJ2-5; 11 nucleotides line up with TRBD1. After removal of 5 bases from V and 1 base from J, the junction contained 12 bases not matched to a gene. This CDR3 spans 18 amino acids. The germline V gene has CDR1 SGHVS and CDR2 FNYEAQ. The CDR3 DNA reads TGTGCCAGCAGCAGAAGGTCCGGGACAGGGGGTTCCCAAGAGACCCAGTACTTC. Its protein is CASSRRSGTGGSQETQYF.

This clone came up once. The CDR3 sequence: CASSQDRSGGYNEQFF. CDR3 in DNA: TGCGCCAGCAGCCAAGATCGCAGCGGAGGCTACAATGAGCAGTTCTTC. The chain links TRBV4-3 to TRBJ2-1; D may be TRBD2 (5 bases). Germline V gene data show CDR1 as LGHNA and CDR2 as YSLEER. The CDR3 totals 16 residues. With 0 bases removed from V and 3 bases from J, the gap between germline ends came to 12 bases.

V and J are TRBV10-3 and TRBJ1-6; 8 bases map to TRBD1. After removal of 3 bases from V and 9 bases from J, the junction contained 13 bases not matched to a gene. The germline gives CDR1 ENHRY, CDR2 SYGVKD. The CDR3 loop spans 17 amino acids. This CDR3 reads CAISDRTGLLLGSPLHF. In nucleotides, the CDR3 is TGTGCCATCAGTGACCGGACAGGGTTGTTGTTAGGTTCACCCCTCCACTTT.

This clone occurred a few times. This rearrangement joins TRBV5-4 to TRBJ2-7, with 16 positions matching TRBD2. Per the germline V gene, CDR1 is SGHNT and CDR2 is YYREEE (reference sequence). The V segment lost 4 bases and the J segment 7 bases; nucleotides outside the gene matches: 11. This CDR3 has 17 residues. In DNA form, the CDR3 reads TGTGCCAGCAGCGAAGCCGGGACTAGCGGGAGGGCGTGGGAGCAGTACTTC. It translates to CASSEAGTSGRAWEQYF.

V usage is TRBV5-5 and J usage is TRBJ2-7, with D hard to call. CDR1 SGHKS and CDR2 YYEKEE come from the germline V gene (reference sequence). V was cut by 4 bases and J by 1 base, with 6 bases left in between. This CDR3 comprises 12 residues. CDR3 in amino acids: CASSLRSYEQYF. The CDR3 nucleotides are TGTGCCAGCAGCCTCAGGTCCTACGAGCAGTACTTC.

The genes are TRBV10-3 and TRBJ2-7; 7 bases are a match to TRBD1. The V segment lost 3 bases and the J segment 1 base; nucleotides outside the gene matches: 9. Germline V gene data show CDR1 as ENHRY and CDR2 as SYGVKD. This CDR3 has 16 amino acids. The CDR3 is CAISDYGQAWSYEQYF. The CDR3 DNA sequence: TGTGCCATCAGTGACTACGGACAGGCTTGGTCCTACGAGCAGTACTTC.

This clone has a single count. The V and J genes are TRBV10-2 and TRBJ2-1; D is undetermined. Germline V lookup: CDR1 WSHSY, CDR2 SAAADI. The CDR3 contains 12 residues. The V and J ends lost 3 bases and 8 bases respectively, with 8 bases between them. In DNA form, the CDR3 reads TGCGCCAGCAGTGATCCCCCGGATGAGCAGTTCTTC. Its translation: CASSDPPDEQFF.

The chain recombines TRBV28 with TRBJ2-7; the D is unclear. Germline V gives CDR1 MDHEN, CDR2 SYDVKM. V was pared by 5 bases and J by 0 bases, with 5 bases between. This CDR3 has 12 residues. In nucleotides, the CDR3 is TGTGCCAGCAGTACAACCTCCTACGAGCAGTACTTC. Translating it yields CASSTTSYEQYF.

V usage is TRBV19 and J usage is TRBJ2-1; 10 nucleotides agree with TRBD1. The CDR3 is 15 residues long. The V gene end was trimmed by 5 bases and the J gene end by 7 bases; junction bases not matched to a gene: 8. CDR1 and CDR2 from the germline V gene are LNHDA and SQIVND (reference sequence). The CDR3: CASSRQGAPVNEQFF. As DNA, the CDR3 is TGTGCCAGTAGTCGACAGGGGGCGCCTGTAAATGAGCAGTTCTTC.

The gene calls are TRBV6-5 and TRBJ2-5; D is uncertain. The CDR3 contains 16 residues. The V and J ends lost 0 bases and 5 bases respectively, with 16 bases between them. Germline V lookup: CDR1 MNHEY, CDR2 SVGAGI. In DNA, the CDR3 is TGTGCCAGCAGTTACTCGATTGGGCGTTTATCGGAGACCCAGTACTTC. Amino acids: CASSYSIGRLSETQYF.

V is TRBV7-6 and J is TRBJ2-2, with 13 bases fitting TRBD2. The CDR3 runs 19 residues. Germline V lookup: CDR1 SGHVS, CDR2 FNYEAQ. Trimming at V came to 5 bases and at J to 4 bases, leaving 13 bases not matched to a gene. The CDR3 here is CASSPGGRLAGGPTGELFF. The DNA of the CDR3 is TGTGCCAGCAGCCCCGGGGGCCGACTAGCGGGAGGACCCACCGGGGAGCTGTTTTTT.

The chain combines TRBV11-2 with TRBJ2-7; D perhaps matches TRBD1 (6 bases). The CDR3 runs 14 residues. CDR1 and CDR2 (germline): SGHAT, FQNNGV. V was pared by 1 base and J by 2 bases, with 9 bases between. The DNA for the CDR3 is TGTGCCAGCAGCTTAGGGCAGGGGCCCTACGAGCAGTACTTC. Translation: CASSLGQGPYEQYF.

The chain links TRBV7-2 to TRBJ2-5; 7 nucleotides line up with TRBD1. The V and J ends lost 5 bases and 3 bases, in that order; junction bases with no gene match: 6. From germline, CDR1 is SGHTA and CDR2 FQGNSA. The CDR3 has 14 amino acids. The CDR3 sequence is CASSHDRDEETQYF. CDR3 coding DNA: TGTGCCAGCAGCCACGACAGGGATGAAGAGACCCAGTACTTC.

The chain employs TRBV18 and TRBJ1-5; 9 bases align to TRBD1. Germline trimming cut 3 bases from V and 0 bases from J; bases unmatched to any gene: 15. CDR3 length: 20 amino acids. Germline CDR1 is KGHSH and CDR2 is LQKENI. The CDR3: CASSPNQGTGLGYSNQPQHF. CDR3 in DNA: TGTGCCAGCTCACCCAACCAGGGGACAGGGCTGGGATATAGCAATCAGCCCCAGCATTTT.

The J gene is TRBJ1-5, the V gene TRBV4-1; 11 bases map to TRBD1. Germline V lookup: CDR1 MGHRA, CDR2 YSYEKL. V trimming: 5 bases; J trimming: 6 bases; junction bases outside the gene matches: 6. The CDR3 runs 15 residues. The CDR3 nucleotides read TGCGCCAGCAGCTTTGCCGGGACAGGGGGTCAGCCCCAGCATTTT. Its translation: CASSFAGTGGQPQHF.

V usage is TRBV3-1 (or the pseudogene TRBV3-2) and J usage is TRBJ2-7; D is uncertain. V was cut by 1 base and J by 5 bases, with 12 bases left in between. The CDR3 covers 14 residues. The germline gives CDR1 LGHDT, CDR2 YNNKEL (reference sequence). For the CDR3, the DNA is TGTGCCAGCAGCCAAGGCGCGGCTAATCACGAGCAGTACTTC. It encodes CASSQGAANHEQYF.

The rearrangement uses TRBV24-1 and TRBJ2-1, with 9 bases lining up with TRBD1. CDR3 size: 15 residues. V lost 7 bases and J lost 8; bases outside the gene matches: 11. Per the germline V gene, CDR1 is KGHDR and CDR2 is SFDVKD. Here the CDR3 reads CATSDPGTGPDEQFF. The CDR3 nucleotides read TGTGCCACCAGCGACCCCGGGACAGGGCCTGATGAGCAGTTCTTC.

The gene calls are TRBV18 and TRBJ2-1; 7 nucleotides match TRBD1. The germline gives CDR1 KGHSH, CDR2 LQKENI. This CDR3 region has 14 residues. Unmatched junction bases numbered 7, after V lost 4 bases and J lost 7 bases. The CDR3 nucleotides are TGTGCCAGCTCACACGACAGGGCGGCGAATGAGCAGTTCTTC. It yields the protein CASSHDRAANEQFF.

The gene calls are TRBV6-5 and TRBJ2-3; weak D call: TRBD2 (5 bases). V was cut by 7 bases and J by 5 bases, with 16 bases left in between. This CDR3 comprises 14 residues. The germline CDR1 and CDR2 sequences are MNHEY and SVGAGI. The chain's CDR3 is CASTLKRAGDTQYF. The DNA of the CDR3 is TGTGCCAGCACCCTGAAGAGGGCGGGAGATACGCAGTATTTT.

V usage is TRBV6-6 and J usage is TRBJ1-3; D is possibly TRBD1 (6 bases). V lost 6 bases and J lost 0, with 21 bases in between. Looked up from germline, CDR1 is MNHNY and CDR2 is SVGAGI (reference sequence). The CDR3 extends over 18 amino acids. The CDR3 nucleotides are TGTGCCAGCAGCCGAGGGGACATATTATCGAGCTCTGGAAACACCATATATTTT. It encodes CASSRGDILSSSGNTIYF.

The J gene is TRBJ2-1, the V gene TRBV11-2, with TRBD2 as a possible D gene (6 bases). The CDR3 consists of 18 residues. Germline CDR1 is SGHAT and CDR2 is FQNNGV. The V end lost 5 bases, the J end lost 0 bases, and 20 bases lay between the germline ends. The CDR3 nucleotides read TGTGCCAGCAGCCCAAACCGGAGACGGGAGAGCTCCTACAATGAGCAGTTCTTC. It specifies CASSPNRRRESSYNEQFF.

This chain uses TRBV4-2 with TRBJ2-7; D is uncertain. The CDR3 has 15 residues. From germline, CDR1 is LGHNA and CDR2 YNFKEQ. With 1 base removed from V and 3 bases from J, the gap between germline ends came to 13 bases. The CDR3 sequence: CASSQGQTSDYEQYF. As DNA, the CDR3 is TGTGCCAGCAGCCAAGGGCAGACTTCCGACTACGAGCAGTACTTC.

The V and J genes are TRBV13 and TRBJ1-1, with D perhaps TRBD1 (5 bases). Trimming took off 0 bases at V and 0 bases at J, with 11 bases between the two ends. The V gene's germline CDR1 is PRHDT and CDR2 FYEKMQ (reference sequence). CDR3 size: 16 residues. The CDR3 region is CASSLGRGAMNTEAFF. In nucleotides, the CDR3 is TGTGCCAGCAGCTTAGGACGCGGGGCGATGAACACTGAAGCTTTCTTT.

The J gene is TRBJ1-1, the V gene TRBV27, with a tentative D call TRBD1 (6 bases). The CDR3 runs 14 residues. Trimming cost V 5 bases and J 0 bases, with 10 bases left between them. Per germline, CDR1 MNHEY and CDR2 SMNVEV (reference sequence). Written as DNA, the CDR3 is TGTGCCAGCAGTATCCACAGGGTGAACACTGAAGCTTTCTTT. The encoded protein is CASSIHRVNTEAFF.

This clone was seen only once. The CDR3 DNA reads as TGTGCCAGCAGCTTGGGGCCGGGATGGGCCACTGAAGCTTTCTTT. Translated, it gives CASSLGPGWATEAFF. The chain employs TRBV5-6 and TRBJ1-1, with D unclear. This CDR3 has 15 amino acids. V was pared by 0 bases and J by 4 bases, with 13 bases between. Germline V gene sequence: CDR1 SGHDT, CDR2 YYEEEE.

The V and J genes are TRBV19 and TRBJ2-7; the match to TRBD1 covers 7 bases. The CDR3 spans 15 residues. CDR1 LNHDA and CDR2 SQIVND come from the germline V gene (reference sequence). The ends lost 4 bases at V and 2 bases at J; junction bases unmatched: 8. The CDR3 is CASSTGQVPPYEQYF. As DNA, the CDR3 is TGTGCCAGTAGTACCGGACAGGTGCCTCCCTACGAGCAGTACTTC.

The chain has TRBV6-5 and TRBJ2-7, with D possibly being TRBD2 (5 bases). The CDR3 extends over 13 amino acids. Per germline, CDR1 MNHEY and CDR2 SVGAGI. Trimming left V 4 bases short and J 4 bases short, with 11 bases between. The CDR3 loop reads CASSSRTLYEQYF. As DNA, the CDR3 is TGTGCCAGCAGTTCAAGGACTCTGTACGAGCAGTACTTC.